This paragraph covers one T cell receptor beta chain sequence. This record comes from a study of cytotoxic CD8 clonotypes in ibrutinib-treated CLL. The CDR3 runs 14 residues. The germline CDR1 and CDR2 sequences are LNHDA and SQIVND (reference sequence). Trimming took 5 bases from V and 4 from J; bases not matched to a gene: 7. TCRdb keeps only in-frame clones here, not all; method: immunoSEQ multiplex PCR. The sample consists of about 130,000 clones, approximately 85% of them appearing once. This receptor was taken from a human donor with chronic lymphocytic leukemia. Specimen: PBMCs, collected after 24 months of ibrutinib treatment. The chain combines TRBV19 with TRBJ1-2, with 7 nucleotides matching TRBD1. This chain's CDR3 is CASSSDRWAYGYTF. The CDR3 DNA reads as TGTGCCAGTAGTTCGGACAGGTGGGCCTATGGCTACACCTTC.